The TCR beta chain under discussion was sequenced for a study of monozygotic twins with inflammatory bowel disease. CDR3 length: 17 residues. Germline CDR1 SGHRS, CDR2 YFSETQ. Unsorted whole blood yielded the total RNA, with T cells left unselected. Study-level results: Sharing of clonotypes with others was lower in IBD patients than in healthy twins, and this was especially so with disease activity. Similarity of repertoires did not differ between concordant and discordant twins, possibly from limited power.

Note on this clonotype: Its matching antigen is unknown.

TCRdb re-analyzed the 5' RACE reads; it lists each CDR3 protein once, without DNA. This sample's table reports some 170,000 distinct CDR3 sequences. The origin of this receptor is a human donor with ulcerative colitis or Crohn's disease, or a healthy co-twin of an affected twin (not recorded which). Sample: blood. The V call is TRBV5-1, the J call TRBJ1-4; the D call of TRBD1 rests on TCRdb alone, since no DNA is present to check it. This CDR3 reads CASSLLGQGSANEKLFF. Complete variable domain (other parts from reference TRBV5-1 and TRBJ1-4): KAGVTQTPRYLIKTRGQQVTLSCSPISGHRSVSWYQQTPGQGLQFLFEYFSETQRNKGNFPGRFSGRQFSNSRSEMNVSTLELGDSALYLCASSLLGQGSANEKLFFGSGTQLSVL.